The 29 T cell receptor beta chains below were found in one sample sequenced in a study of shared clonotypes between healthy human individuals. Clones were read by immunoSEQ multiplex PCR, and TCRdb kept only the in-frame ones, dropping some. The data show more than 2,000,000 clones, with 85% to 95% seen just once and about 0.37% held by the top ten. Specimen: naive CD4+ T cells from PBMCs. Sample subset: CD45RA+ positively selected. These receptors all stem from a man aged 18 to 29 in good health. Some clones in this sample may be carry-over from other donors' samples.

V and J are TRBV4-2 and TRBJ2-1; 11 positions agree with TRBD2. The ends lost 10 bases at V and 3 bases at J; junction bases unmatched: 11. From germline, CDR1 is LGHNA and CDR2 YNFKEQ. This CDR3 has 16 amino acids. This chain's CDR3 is CATNAGTSGRYNEQFF. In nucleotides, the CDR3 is TGTGCCACCAATGCCGGGACTAGCGGACGCTACAATGAGCAGTTCTTC.

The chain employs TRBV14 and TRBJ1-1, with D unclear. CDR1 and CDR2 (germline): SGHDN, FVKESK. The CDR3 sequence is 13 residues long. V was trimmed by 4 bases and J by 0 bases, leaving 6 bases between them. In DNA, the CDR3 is TGTGCCAGCAGCCCGGGCATGAACACTGAAGCTTTCTTT. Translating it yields CASSPGMNTEAFF.

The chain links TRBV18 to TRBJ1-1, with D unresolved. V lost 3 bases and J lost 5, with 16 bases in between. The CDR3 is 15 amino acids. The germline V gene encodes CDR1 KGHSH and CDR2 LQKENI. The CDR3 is CASSPPGLRDTEAFF. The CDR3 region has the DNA TGTGCCAGCTCACCCCCTGGGTTGAGGGATACTGAAGCTTTCTTT.

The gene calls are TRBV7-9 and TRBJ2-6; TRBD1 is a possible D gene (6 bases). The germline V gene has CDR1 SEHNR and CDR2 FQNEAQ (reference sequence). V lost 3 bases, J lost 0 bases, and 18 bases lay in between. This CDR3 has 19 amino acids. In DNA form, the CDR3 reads TGTGCCAGCAGCTTCTCCAGGGGTTATATGGGCTCTGGGGCCAACGTCCTGACTTTC. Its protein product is CASSFSRGYMGSGANVLTF. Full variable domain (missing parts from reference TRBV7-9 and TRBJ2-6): DTGVSQNPRHKITKRGQNVTFRCDPISEHNRLYWYRQTLGQGPEFLTYFQNEAQLEKSRLLSDRFSAERPKGSFSTLEIQRTEQGDSAMYLCASSFSRGYMGSGANVLTFGAGSRLTVL.

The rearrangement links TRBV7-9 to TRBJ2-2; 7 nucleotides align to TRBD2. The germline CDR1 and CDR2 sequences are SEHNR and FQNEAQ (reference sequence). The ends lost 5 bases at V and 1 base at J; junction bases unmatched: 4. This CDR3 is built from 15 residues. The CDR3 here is CASSQTSVNTGELFF. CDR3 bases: TGTGCCAGCAGCCAAACTAGCGTGAACACCGGGGAGCTGTTTTTT.

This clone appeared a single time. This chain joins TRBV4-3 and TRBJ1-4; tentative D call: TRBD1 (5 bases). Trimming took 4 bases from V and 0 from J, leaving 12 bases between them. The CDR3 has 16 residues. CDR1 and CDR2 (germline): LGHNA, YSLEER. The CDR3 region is CASSPWGETTNEKLFF. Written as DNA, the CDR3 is TGCGCCAGCAGCCCGTGGGGGGAGACAACTAATGAAAAACTGTTTTTT.

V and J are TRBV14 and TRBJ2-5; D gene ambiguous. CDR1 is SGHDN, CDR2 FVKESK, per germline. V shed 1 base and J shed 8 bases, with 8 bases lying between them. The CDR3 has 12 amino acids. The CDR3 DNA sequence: TGTGCCAGCAGCCAAGGCCCGAGTACCCAGTACTTC. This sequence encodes CASSQGPSTQYF.

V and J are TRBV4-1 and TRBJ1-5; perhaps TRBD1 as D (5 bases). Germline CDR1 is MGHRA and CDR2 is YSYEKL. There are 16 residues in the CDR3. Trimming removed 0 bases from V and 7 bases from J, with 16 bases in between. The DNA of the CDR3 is TGCGCCAGCAGCCAAGATAAGGGGATTTTGCCGCAGCCCCAGCATTTT. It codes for CASSQDKGILPQPQHF.

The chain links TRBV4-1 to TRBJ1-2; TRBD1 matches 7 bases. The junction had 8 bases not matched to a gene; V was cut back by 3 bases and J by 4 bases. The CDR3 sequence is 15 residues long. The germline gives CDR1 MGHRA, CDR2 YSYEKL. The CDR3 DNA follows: TGCGCCAGCAGCCAGCGGGGACAGTTCGCCTATGGCTACACCTTC. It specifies CASSQRGQFAYGYTF.

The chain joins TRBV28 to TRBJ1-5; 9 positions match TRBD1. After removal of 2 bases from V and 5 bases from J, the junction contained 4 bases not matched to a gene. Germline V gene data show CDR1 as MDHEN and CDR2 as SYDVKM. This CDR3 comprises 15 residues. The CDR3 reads CASSLRDRVYQPQHF. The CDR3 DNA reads TGTGCCAGCAGTTTACGGGACAGGGTATATCAGCCCCAGCATTTT.

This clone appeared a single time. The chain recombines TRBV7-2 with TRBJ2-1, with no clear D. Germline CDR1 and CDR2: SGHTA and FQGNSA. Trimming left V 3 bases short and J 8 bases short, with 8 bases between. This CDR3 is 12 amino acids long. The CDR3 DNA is TGTGCCAGCAGCTTGGCCCCGGATGAGCAGTTCTTC. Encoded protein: CASSLAPDEQFF.

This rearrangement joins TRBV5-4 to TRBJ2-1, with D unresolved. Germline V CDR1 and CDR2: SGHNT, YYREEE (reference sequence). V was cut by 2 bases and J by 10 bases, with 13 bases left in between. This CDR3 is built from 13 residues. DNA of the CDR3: TGTGCCAGCAGCTTAGTACCTTCGCCCGAGCAGTTCTTC. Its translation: CASSLVPSPEQFF.

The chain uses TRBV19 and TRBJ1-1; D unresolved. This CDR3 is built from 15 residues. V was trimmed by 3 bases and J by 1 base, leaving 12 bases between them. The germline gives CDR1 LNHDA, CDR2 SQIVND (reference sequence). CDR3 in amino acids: CASSIILGGNTEAFF. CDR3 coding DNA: TGTGCCAGTAGTATTATTCTGGGCGGGAACACTGAAGCTTTCTTT.

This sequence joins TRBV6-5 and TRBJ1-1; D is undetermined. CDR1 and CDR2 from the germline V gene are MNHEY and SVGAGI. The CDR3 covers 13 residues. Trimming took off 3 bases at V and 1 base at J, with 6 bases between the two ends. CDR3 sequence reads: CASSYWENTEAFF. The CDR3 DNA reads TGTGCCAGCAGTTATTGGGAGAACACTGAAGCTTTCTTT.

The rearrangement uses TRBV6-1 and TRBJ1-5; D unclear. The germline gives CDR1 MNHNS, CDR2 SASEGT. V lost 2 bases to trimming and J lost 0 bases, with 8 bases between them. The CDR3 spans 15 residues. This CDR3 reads CASSEMLASNQPQHF. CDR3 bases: TGTGCCAGCAGTGAAATGTTGGCTAGCAATCAGCCCCAGCATTTT.

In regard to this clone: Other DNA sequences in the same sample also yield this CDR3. The CDR3 nucleotides read TGCAGTGCCCGGGTGAACACTGAAGCTTTCTTT. Its translation is CSARVNTEAFF. The chain couples TRBV20-1 to TRBJ1-1; no firm D call. The length of the CDR3 is 11 residues. CDR1 and CDR2 from the germline V gene are DFQATT and SNEGSKA (reference sequence). Trimming left V 6 bases short and J 0 bases short, with 5 bases between.

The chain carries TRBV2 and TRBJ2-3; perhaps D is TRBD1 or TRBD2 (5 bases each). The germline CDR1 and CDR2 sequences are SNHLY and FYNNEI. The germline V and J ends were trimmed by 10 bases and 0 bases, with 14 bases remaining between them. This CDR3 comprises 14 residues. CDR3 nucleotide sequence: TGTGCCACGGGGCGATGGGGAAGCACAGATACGCAGTATTTT. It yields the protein CATGRWGSTDTQYF.

The DNA for the CDR3 is TGCGCCAGCAGCCAATCCGTCCTCCTCTTGGGGGGTGGCTACACCTTC. Protein product: CASSQSVLLLGGGYTF. The chain joins TRBV4-1 to TRBJ1-2, with D perhaps matching TRBD1 (5 bases). Trimming shortened V by 2 bases and J by 7 bases, and 20 bases separated the two germline ends. Germline lookup yields CDR1 MGHRA and CDR2 YSYEKL. The CDR3 loop spans 16 amino acids.

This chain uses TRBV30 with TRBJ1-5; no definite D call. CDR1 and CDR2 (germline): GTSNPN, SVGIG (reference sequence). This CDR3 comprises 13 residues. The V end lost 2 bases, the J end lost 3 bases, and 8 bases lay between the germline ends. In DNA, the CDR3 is TGTGCCTGGAGTCTGAGGGCCAATCAGCCCCAGCATTTT. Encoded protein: CAWSLRANQPQHF. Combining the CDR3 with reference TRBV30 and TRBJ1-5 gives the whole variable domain SQTIHQWPATLVQPVGSPLSLECTVEGTSNPNLYWYRQAAGRGLQLLFYSVGIGQISSEVPQNLSASRPQDRQFILSSKKLLLSDSGFYLCAWSLRANQPQHFGDGTRLSIL.

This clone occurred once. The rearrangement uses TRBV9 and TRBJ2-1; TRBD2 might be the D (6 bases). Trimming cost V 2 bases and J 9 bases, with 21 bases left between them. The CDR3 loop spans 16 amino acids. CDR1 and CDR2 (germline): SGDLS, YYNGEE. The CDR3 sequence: CASSVDGRMPRTEQFF. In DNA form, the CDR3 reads TGTGCCAGCAGCGTTGACGGGAGAATGCCGCGTACTGAGCAGTTCTTC.

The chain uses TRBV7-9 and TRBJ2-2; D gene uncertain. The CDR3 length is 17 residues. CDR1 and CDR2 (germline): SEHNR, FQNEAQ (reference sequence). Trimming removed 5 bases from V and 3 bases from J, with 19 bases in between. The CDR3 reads CASSTAPVGRYTGELFF. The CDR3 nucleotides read TGTGCCAGCAGCACAGCGCCCGTCGGCAGGTACACCGGGGAGCTGTTTTTT.

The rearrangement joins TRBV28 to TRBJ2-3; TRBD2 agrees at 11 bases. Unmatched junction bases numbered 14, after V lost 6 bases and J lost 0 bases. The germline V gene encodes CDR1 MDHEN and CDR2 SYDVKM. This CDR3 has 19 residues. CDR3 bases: TGTGCCAGCAGACTATTGGCACAAATAGCGGGAGGGAGCACAGATACGCAGTATTTT. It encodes CASRLLAQIAGGSTDTQYF.

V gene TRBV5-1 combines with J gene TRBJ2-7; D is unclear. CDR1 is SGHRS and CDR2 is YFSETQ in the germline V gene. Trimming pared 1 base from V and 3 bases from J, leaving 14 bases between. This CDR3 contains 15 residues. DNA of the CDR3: TGCGCCAGCAGCTTGCAGGCAGCCTCCTTCTACGAGCAGTACTTC. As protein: CASSLQAASFYEQYF.

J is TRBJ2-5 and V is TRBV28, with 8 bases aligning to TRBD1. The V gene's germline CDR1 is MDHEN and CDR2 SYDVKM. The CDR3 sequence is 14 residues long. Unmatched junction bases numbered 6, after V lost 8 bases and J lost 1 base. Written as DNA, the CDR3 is TGTGCCAGCCGGACAGGGCCCACCCAAGAGACCCAGTACTTC. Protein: CASRTGPTQETQYF.

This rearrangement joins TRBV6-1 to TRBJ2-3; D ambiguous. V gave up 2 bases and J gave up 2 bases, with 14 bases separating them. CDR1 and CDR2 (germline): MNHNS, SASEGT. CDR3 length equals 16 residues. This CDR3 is CASSEWVEVYTDTQYF. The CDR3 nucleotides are TGTGCCAGCAGTGAATGGGTCGAAGTTTACACAGATACGCAGTATTTT.

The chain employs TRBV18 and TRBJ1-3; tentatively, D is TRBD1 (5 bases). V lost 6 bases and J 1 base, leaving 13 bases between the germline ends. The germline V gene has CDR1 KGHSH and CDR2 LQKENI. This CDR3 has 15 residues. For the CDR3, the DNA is TGTGCCAGCTCCCAAGACAGACCTTCTGGAAACACCATATATTTT. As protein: CASSQDRPSGNTIYF.

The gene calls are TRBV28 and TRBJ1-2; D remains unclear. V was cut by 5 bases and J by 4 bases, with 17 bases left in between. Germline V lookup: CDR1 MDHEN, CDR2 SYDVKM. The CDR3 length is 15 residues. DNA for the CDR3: TGTGCCAGCAGTCTCATACGCTCAACCCTCTATGGCTACACCTTC. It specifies CASSLIRSTLYGYTF.

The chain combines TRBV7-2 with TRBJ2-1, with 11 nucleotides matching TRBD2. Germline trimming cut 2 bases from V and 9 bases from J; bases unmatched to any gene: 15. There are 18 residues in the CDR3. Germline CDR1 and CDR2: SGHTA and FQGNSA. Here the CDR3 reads CASSLSVAGGPGQSEQFF. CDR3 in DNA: TGTGCCAGCAGCTTATCGGTAGCGGGAGGGCCGGGGCAATCTGAGCAGTTCTTC.

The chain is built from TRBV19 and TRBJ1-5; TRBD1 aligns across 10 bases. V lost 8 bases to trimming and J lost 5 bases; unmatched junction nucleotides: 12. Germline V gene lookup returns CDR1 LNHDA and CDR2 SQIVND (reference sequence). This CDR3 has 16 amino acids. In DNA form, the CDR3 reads TGTGCCAGTGGGGACAGGGGCTACACGAGTCATCAGCCCCAGCATTTT. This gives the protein CASGDRGYTSHQPQHF.